Listed below are T cell receptor beta chains from one sample, sequenced in a study of cytomegalovirus exposure and HLA in healthy donors. Data came from immunoSEQ multiplex PCR; TCRdb stores just in-frame clones and leaves some out. The table shows 150,000 to 200,000 clones, with about 84% occurring only once. Sequencing input: PBMCs. These receptors came from a man aged 18 to 29 in good health and CMV-seronegative. Each CDR3 is given with its conserved first and last residue. D genes are given only for firm matches. Some rows have no size entry. The others give once, few or many, or a class for an expanded clone.

TRBJ1-3 once NA TRBV13 CASSPPGVWGNTIYF TGTGCCAGCAGCCCCCCAGGGGTTTGGGGAAACACCATATATTTT
TRBJ2-1 NA TRBD1 TRBV9 CASRDEPGQGPSYNEQFF TGTGCCAGCAGAGACGAACCGGGACAGGGGCCTTCCTACAATGAGCAGTTCTTC
TRBJ2-4 NA TRBD2 TRBV30 CAWTTSGRPLAKNIQYF TGTGCCTGGACGACTAGCGGGAGGCCCCTAGCCAAAAACATTCAGTACTTC
TRBJ1-1 NA TRBD1 TRBV7-9 CSSSPGQGSGLPATEAFF TGTTCCAGCAGCCCTGGACAGGGTTCGGGGCTGCCGGCCACTGAAGCTTTCTTT
TRBJ2-5 NA TRBD1 TRBV6-5 CASSYSEQGPETQYF TGTGCCAGCAGTTACTCGGAACAGGGGCCAGAGACCCAGTACTTC
TRBJ1-2 once NA TRBV2 CAILPGHPNYGYTF TGTGCCATACTGCCGGGACACCCTAACTATGGCTACACCTTC
TRBJ2-5 NA TRBD1 TRBV5-8 CASSWDREETQYF TGTGCCAGCAGCTGGGACAGGGAAGAGACCCAGTACTTC
TRBJ2-1 NA TRBD1 TRBV30 CAWLGQGRYNEQFF TGTGCCTGGCTTGGACAGGGTCGATACAATGAGCAGTTCTTC
TRBJ2-1 few NA TRBV28 CASSSYTRREKRSYNEQFF TGTGCCAGCAGTTCTTATACAAGGAGGGAGAAACGCTCCTACAATGAGCAGTTCTTC
TRBJ2-7 NA TRBD1 TRBV4-3 CASSQVRTGDSYEQYF TGCGCCAGCAGCCAAGTCCGGACAGGCGACTCCTACGAGCAGTACTTC
TRBJ2-5 NA TRBD2 TRBV7-2 CASSLGGLAGGETQYF TGTGCCAGCAGCTTAGGGGGACTAGCGGGAGGCGAGACCCAGTACTTC
TRBJ2-7 NA TRBD2 TRBV27 CASSLSAGEFYEQYF TGTGCCAGCAGTTTATCCGCGGGAGAATTCTACGAGCAGTACTTC
TRBJ2-7 NA TRBD1 TRBV6-5 CASTPDRGRTYEQYF TGTGCCAGCACCCCGGACAGGGGGCGAACCTACGAGCAGTACTTC
TRBJ2-1 NA NA TRBV4-1 CASTPSGAPNTVYEQFF TGCGCCAGCACCCCCTCTGGGGCCCCAAACACAGTGTATGAGCAGTTCTTC
TRBJ2-5 NA NA TRBV28 CASGGSTLPRETQYF TGTGCCAGCGGGGGGTCAACCCTACCCAGGGAGACCCAGTACTTC
TRBJ1-5 NA TRBD1 TRBV5-1 CASSPGTGTGNQPQHF TGCGCCAGCAGCCCCGGGACAGGGACTGGCAATCAGCCCCAGCATTTT
TRBJ2-7 NA TRBD1 TRBV5-1 CASRIRQGVDEQYF TGCGCCAGCAGGATCCGACAGGGGGTCGACGAGCAGTACTTC
TRBJ1-4 NA NA TRBV4-3 CASSSRRSGDEKLFF TGCGCCAGCAGCAGCCGACGTTCAGGTGATGAAAAACTGTTTTTT
TRBJ1-2 NA TRBD1 TRBV6-1 CASSMTGGGDYGYTF TGTGCCAGCAGTATGACAGGGGGCGGCGACTATGGCTACACTTTC
TRBJ2-5 NA NA TRBV7-6 CASSFGPLETQYF TGTGCCAGCAGCTTTGGCCCATTGGAGACCCAGTACTTC
TRBJ1-2 NA NA TRBV9 CASSVDQSPSYGYTF TGTGCCAGCAGCGTAGACCAGAGTCCTAGCTATGGCTACACCTTC
TRBJ1-2 NA NA TRBV28 CASSLGQEYGYTF TGTGCCAGCAGTCTGGGGCAAGAGTATGGCTACACCTTC
TRBJ2-5 NA NA TRBV7-3 CASSLRVEETQYF TGTGCCAGCAGCTTAAGAGTAGAAGAGACCCAGTACTTC
TRBJ2-5 NA TRBD2 TRBV18 CASSRTSVGETQYF TGTGCCAGCTCACGGACTAGCGTGGGAGAGACCCAGTACTTC
TRBJ1-6 NA TRBD1 TRBV7-8 CASSLPRTGVNNSPLHF TGTGCCAGCAGCTTACCTCGGACAGGGGTTAATAATTCACCCCTCCACTTT